The 18 T cell receptor beta chains below were found in one sample sequenced in a study of beta chain features in type 1 diabetes. Study findings and constraints: There was a moderate but significant shortening of TCRB CDR3s in all four CD4+ subsets of Type 1 diabetes patients.

What was sequenced were expressed TCRB transcripts, since all of the isolated RNA had been reverse transcribed. Profiling relied on immunoSEQ multiplex PCR, and the TCRdb table lists in-frame clones only, not all of them. The data hold a few hundred thousand clones, with 14% observed a single time. These receptors are not linked to any known antigen. Specimen: naive CD4+ T cells from blood. Every receptor here comes from a man younger than 40 with type 1 diabetes.

This clone has more than one count but fewer than ten. This rearrangement joins TRBV7-2 to TRBJ1-5; D perhaps matches TRBD1 (5 bases). The CDR3 contains 14 residues. Germline CDR1 is SGHTA and CDR2 is FQGNSA. V lost 0 bases and J lost 2, with 5 bases in between. The chain's CDR3 is CASSLAGGNQPQHF. DNA for the CDR3: TGTGCCAGCAGCTTAGCAGGGGGCAATCAGCCCCAGCATTTT.

There are a few counts of this clone. The chain carries TRBV2 and TRBJ2-5, with 8 bases that match TRBD1. The junction had 6 bases not matched to a gene; V was cut back by 7 bases and J by 2 bases. CDR1 and CDR2 from the germline V gene are SNHLY and FYNNEI. The CDR3 runs to 14 residues. This chain's CDR3 is CASTRQGIQETQYF. The CDR3 DNA sequence: TGTGCCAGCACTCGACAGGGGATACAAGAGACCCAGTACTTC.

This chain links TRBV7-9 with TRBJ2-5, with a possible D match to TRBD1 (5 bases). The CDR3 extends over 14 amino acids. Germline lookup yields CDR1 SEHNR and CDR2 FQNEAQ (reference sequence). Trimming took 3 bases from V and 1 from J, leaving 9 bases between them. CDR3 region: CASSFRAIQETQYF. The CDR3 region has the DNA TGTGCCAGCAGCTTCAGGGCTATCCAAGAGACCCAGTACTTC.

The chain combines TRBV2 with TRBJ2-3; D uncertain. The length of the CDR3 is 13 residues. With 6 bases removed from V and 0 bases from J, the gap between germline ends came to 7 bases. CDR1 SNHLY and CDR2 FYNNEI come from the germline V gene. CDR3 nucleotide sequence: TGTGCCAGCAGGACGACTAGCACAGATACGCAGTATTTT. It codes for CASRTTSTDTQYF.

This chain connects TRBV11-2 to TRBJ2-1; a weak D match, TRBD2 (5 bases). V was pared by 4 bases and J by 2 bases, with 12 bases between. The CDR3 consists of 15 residues. Germline V lookup: CDR1 SGHAT, CDR2 FQNNGV. CDR3 DNA sequence: TGTGCCAGCAGCTCTGGACTGGGAACCTACAATGAGCAGTTCTTC. Amino acid sequence: CASSSGLGTYNEQFF. The full variable domain, rest sourced from reference TRBV11-2 and TRBJ2-1, is EAGVAQSPRYKIIEKRQSVAFWCNPISGHATLYWYQQILGQGPKLLIQFQNNGVVDDSQLPKDRFSAERLKGVDSTLKIQPAKLEDSAVYLCASSSGLGTYNEQFFGPGTRLTVL.

A few counts support this clone. V is TRBV10-3 and J is TRBJ2-7; D is unresolved. The V gene lost 2 bases and the J gene lost 3 bases, with 8 bases spanning the gap. CDR1 is ENHRY, CDR2 SYGVKD, per germline. The CDR3 sequence is 13 residues long. The CDR3 DNA reads TGTGCCATCAGTGAGCCCGCCGGCTACGAGCAGTACTTC. Translation: CAISEPAGYEQYF.

V gene TRBV4-3 combines with J gene TRBJ2-3; D may be TRBD2 (6 bases). The CDR3 extends over 16 amino acids. The germline V gene encodes CDR1 LGHNA and CDR2 YSLEER. Trimming stripped 1 base from V and 4 bases from J, with 15 bases between. CDR3 bases: TGCGCCAGCAGCCAAGCGGCACAGCGGGTTGCAGATACGCAGTATTTT. The encoded protein is CASSQAAQRVADTQYF.

This clone appeared a few times. The CDR3 coding sequence is TGCGCCAGCAGATTGACAGGGCACTCCTACAATGAGCAGTTCTTC. Its translation is CASRLTGHSYNEQFF. J is TRBJ2-1 and V is TRBV5-1; 7 positions match TRBD1. Per germline, CDR1 SGHRS and CDR2 YFSETQ. J was trimmed by 0 bases and V by 5 bases; bases with no gene match: 5. This CDR3 spans 15 amino acids.

This clone was detected a few times. This sample includes further DNA sequences coding for the same CDR3. The rearrangement uses TRBV2 and TRBJ2-1, with TRBD1 as a possible D gene (5 bases). This CDR3 has 12 residues. The germline V gene encodes CDR1 SNHLY and CDR2 FYNNEI. Deletions cut 6 bases from V and 7 bases from J, with 10 bases between. The CDR3, as DNA: TGTGCCAGCAGCGGCGACAGTAATGAGCAGTTCTTC. This codes for CASSGDSNEQFF. The full variable domain, with the rest looked up from reference TRBV2 and TRBJ2-1, is EPEVTQTPSHQVTQMGQEVILRCVPISNHLYFYWYRQILGQKVEFLVSFYNNEISEKSEIFDDQFSVERPDGSNFTLKIRSTKLEDSAMYFCASSGDSNEQFFGPGTRLTVL.

In this sample, this clone turned up a few times. The chain joins TRBV7-8 to TRBJ2-5; D is ambiguous. The CDR3 sequence is 16 residues long. CDR1 is SGHVS, CDR2 FQNEAQ, per germline. The germline V and J ends were trimmed by 5 bases and 3 bases, with 19 bases remaining between them. The CDR3 bases are TGTGCCAGCAGCCCCACCCTGGCACAAACTAAAGAGACCCAGTACTTC. Translated, it gives CASSPTLAQTKETQYF.

The chain has TRBV5-6 and TRBJ2-7; D not resolved. V lost 4 bases and J 0 bases, leaving 5 bases between the germline ends. The CDR3 loop spans 12 amino acids. Germline V lookup: CDR1 SGHDT, CDR2 YYEEEE. CDR3 loop: CASSLYSYEQYF. CDR3 bases: TGTGCCAGCAGCCTTTACTCCTACGAGCAGTACTTC.

This clone was seen only a few times. The CDR3 nucleotides read TGTGCCAGCAGCGTCACTAGCGGAGTGGAGACCCAGTACTTC. Protein sequence: CASSVTSGVETQYF. The chain recombines TRBV9 with TRBJ2-5, with 8 bases fitting TRBD2. Germline CDR1 reads SGDLS; CDR2 reads YYNGEE. Trimming removed 2 bases from V and 5 bases from J; junction bases left unmatched: 5. This CDR3 contains 14 residues.

The chain couples TRBV28 to TRBJ2-7; TRBD2 matches 8 bases. The CDR3 spans 14 residues. V dropped 8 bases and J dropped 5; count of bases not matched to a gene: 11. Germline loops: CDR1 MDHEN, CDR2 SYDVKM. The CDR3 here is CASRGSGSGHEQYF. The CDR3, as DNA: TGTGCCAGCCGAGGCAGCGGGAGTGGGCACGAGCAGTACTTC.

The chain employs TRBV4-3 and TRBJ2-2; no definite D call. The germline gives CDR1 LGHNA, CDR2 YSLEER. The CDR3 is 17 residues long. The V end was cut by 0 bases, the J end by 0 bases, with 11 bases between. DNA of the CDR3: TGCGCCAGCAGCCAAGAGGTAGCCCCTGCGAACACCGGGGAGCTGTTTTTT. Protein: CASSQEVAPANTGELFF.

The rearrangement joins TRBV30 to TRBJ1-3; possible D gene TRBD1, 5 bases. In germline, CDR1 is GTSNPN, CDR2 SVGIG (reference sequence). The V end was cut by 5 bases, the J end by 0 bases, with 8 bases between. The length of the CDR3 is 13 residues. The CDR3 loop reads CAWEQVSGNTIYF. In nucleotides, the CDR3 is TGTGCCTGGGAACAGGTCTCTGGAAACACCATATATTTT.

There are a few counts of this clone. This sequence joins TRBV27 and TRBJ2-1; no clear D. Germline lookup yields CDR1 MNHEY and CDR2 SMNVEV (reference sequence). V was clipped by 2 bases and J by 3 bases, with 11 bases between them. CDR3 size: 15 residues. The CDR3 DNA reads TGTGCCAGCAGTTTAGGGCCTTTGGACTACAATGAGCAGTTCTTC. Protein: CASSLGPLDYNEQFF.

The rearrangement links TRBV4-2 to TRBJ2-1; 8 nucleotides align to TRBD1. J was trimmed by 6 bases and V by 4 bases; bases with no gene match: 11. Germline CDR1 LGHNA, CDR2 YNFKEQ. The CDR3 is 16 amino acids. This chain's CDR3 is CASSPYGTGLFNEQFF. The DNA for the CDR3 is TGTGCCAGCAGCCCTTACGGGACAGGCCTATTCAATGAGCAGTTCTTC.

The chain employs TRBV14 and TRBJ2-1; 12 bases are a match to TRBD2. Germline V lookup: CDR1 SGHDN, CDR2 FVKESK. The CDR3 has 17 amino acids. The J segment lost 4 bases and the V segment lost 6 bases, leaving 10 bases of the junction unmatched. As DNA, the CDR3 is TGTGCCAGCAGTTCCAGACTAGCGGGAGCGGGGTACAATGAGCAGTTCTTC. Protein: CASSSRLAGAGYNEQFF.